Presented here are 25 T cell receptor beta chains from one specimen sequenced in a study of T cell responses to AZD1222 COVID-19 vaccine. Sequencing used immunoSEQ multiplex PCR; TCRdb keeps in-frame clones, though not all of them. The profile covers 150,000 to 200,000 clones, with around 90% appearing a single time and less than 1.3% taken by the ten largest. The sequencing here drew on peripheral blood, taken 28 days after the second AZD1222 dose. Source of these receptors: an adult who received the AZD1222 COVID-19 vaccine.

The J gene is TRBJ1-5, the V gene TRBV6-5; D is uncertain. The CDR3 has 13 amino acids. The V end was cut by 2 bases, the J end by 4 bases, with 6 bases between. The germline V gene has CDR1 MNHEY and CDR2 SVGAGI. CDR3 residues: CASSYSANQPQHF. The CDR3 coding sequence is TGTGCCAGCAGTTACAGTGCTAATCAGCCCCAGCATTTT.

The table lists this clone with a count of one. J is TRBJ2-7 and V is TRBV20-1; 9 bases agree with TRBD2. The CDR3 totals 17 residues. V dropped 3 bases and J dropped 1; count of bases not matched to a gene: 13. Germline-derived CDR1 and CDR2 are DFQATT and SNEGSKA (reference sequence). CDR3 sequence: CSASWIGGGAPSYEQYF. The CDR3 coding sequence is TGCAGTGCTAGTTGGATTGGCGGGGGGGCCCCTTCCTACGAGCAGTACTTC.

J is TRBJ1-1 and V is TRBV5-4; D is possibly TRBD1 (6 bases). CDR1 SGHNT and CDR2 YYREEE come from the germline V gene (reference sequence). The ends were cut back, 0 bases at V and 1 base at J, with 7 bases in the middle. CDR3 length equals 14 residues. The CDR3 DNA is TGTGCCAGCAGCTTGGACAGGGAGAACACTGAAGCTTTCTTT. Amino acid sequence: CASSLDRENTEAFF.

V usage is TRBV7-9 and J usage is TRBJ1-2; weak D call: TRBD1 (6 bases). The germline V gene encodes CDR1 SEHNR and CDR2 FQNEAQ (reference sequence). This CDR3 has 15 residues. The V gene lost 5 bases and the J gene lost 4 bases, with 17 bases spanning the gap. CDR3 residues: CASSLGQPEIYGYTF. In DNA form, the CDR3 reads TGTGCCAGCAGCCTAGGACAGCCCGAAATCTATGGCTACACCTTC. Full variable domain (remainder filled in from reference TRBV7-9 and TRBJ1-2): DTGVSQNPRHKITKRGQNVTFRCDPISEHNRLYWYRQTLGQGPEFLTYFQNEAQLEKSRLLSDRFSAERPKGSFSTLEIQRTEQGDSAMYLCASSLGQPEIYGYTFGSGTRLTVV.

The rearrangement uses TRBV2 and TRBJ1-1; D might be TRBD1 (5 bases). Trimming shortened V by 6 bases and J by 6 bases, and 14 bases separated the two germline ends. The CDR3 runs to 13 residues. The germline CDR1 and CDR2 sequences are SNHLY and FYNNEI. CDR3 coding DNA: TGTGCCAGCAGGCTGGCAGGGCCCCCTGAAGCTTTCTTT. As protein: CASRLAGPPEAFF.

This chain connects TRBV12-3 or TRBV12-4 to TRBJ1-2; no definite D call. The CDR3 is 10 residues long. V lost 1 base and J 8 bases, leaving 2 bases between the germline ends. The CDR3 loop reads CASSLGGYTF. The DNA for the CDR3 is TGTGCCAGCAGTTTAGGGGGCTACACCTTC.

The chain combines TRBV7-6 with TRBJ2-2; a possible D gene is TRBD1 (7 bases). This CDR3 region has 17 residues. Between the trimmed V and J ends, which lost 2 bases and 5 bases, there was a span of 18 bases. Germline CDR1 and CDR2: SGHVS and FNYEAQ. Here the CDR3 DNA reads TGTGCCAGCAGCTTAAGAAGGGGGGCACAGGGGACCGGGGAGCTGTTTTTT. The encoded protein is CASSLRRGAQGTGELFF.

The chain uses TRBV6-5 and TRBJ2-3; 11 bases align to TRBD2. After removal of 10 bases from V and 4 bases from J, the junction contained 10 bases not matched to a gene. The germline CDR1 and CDR2 sequences are MNHEY and SVGAGI. The CDR3 covers 15 residues. The CDR3 DNA sequence: TGTGCCACTCAAGGTAGCGGGGGGGGCTCAGATACGCAGTATTTT. Its protein is CATQGSGGGSDTQYF.

The chain couples TRBV24-1 to TRBJ1-5, with unresolved D. V was shortened by 5 bases and J by 7 bases, with 14 bases between the two germline ends. This CDR3 is 14 amino acids long. Germline CDR1 is KGHDR and CDR2 is SFDVKD. CDR3 loop: CATSVLDREQPQHF. CDR3 in DNA: TGTGCCACCAGTGTTCTGGACCGCGAACAGCCCCAGCATTTT.

This clone turned up a few times. This chain links TRBV7-2 with TRBJ1-2; no clear D gene. The CDR3 has 16 residues. Germline CDR1 is SGHTA and CDR2 is FQGNSA. V dropped 2 bases and J dropped 3 bases, with 16 bases sitting between them. The CDR3 loop reads CASSLKPPAVDYGYTF. Written as DNA, the CDR3 is TGTGCCAGCAGCTTAAAACCCCCCGCGGTGGACTATGGCTACACCTTC.

Here the CDR3 DNA reads TGTGCCGCGGGAGTTAGCAATCAGCCCCAGCATTTT. It codes for CAAGVSNQPQHF. The chain recombines TRBV12-3 or TRBV12-4 with TRBJ1-5; D is ambiguous. The CDR3 length is 12 residues. Trimming cost V 11 bases and J 0 bases, with 8 bases left between them.

The chain links TRBV5-4 to TRBJ2-1; 12 nucleotides align to TRBD1. Germline V gives CDR1 SGHNT, CDR2 YYREEE (reference sequence). The CDR3 extends over 16 amino acids. With 4 bases clipped from V and 6 bases from J, the junction kept 8 bases outside the gene matches. Here the CDR3 reads CASSRRDRGPVNEQFF. CDR3 bases: TGTGCCAGCAGCCGCCGGGACAGGGGGCCTGTCAATGAGCAGTTCTTC.

The V and J genes are TRBV15 and TRBJ2-7; the match to TRBD1 covers 7 bases. V lost 0 bases, J lost 2 bases, and 7 bases stayed unmatched. This CDR3 comprises 16 residues. CDR1 and CDR2 from the germline V gene are LNHNV and YYDKDF (reference sequence). The CDR3, as DNA: TGTGCCACCAGCAGAGATAGTTGGGACAGAGCCTACGAGCAGTACTTC. It encodes CATSRDSWDRAYEQYF.

This chain uses TRBV21-1 with TRBJ1-6; the listed D gene, TRBD1, was not tested against the DNA. TRBV21-1 is designated a pseudogene. The CDR3 is 17 amino acids. CDR3 DNA sequence: TGTGCCAGCAGCAGGGGCAGCTCCCCCTCCTATAATTCACCCCTCCACTTT. Protein: CASSRGSSPSYNSPLHF.

The chain joins TRBV5-5 to TRBJ1-4, with D possibly being TRBD1 (5 bases). This CDR3 spans 19 amino acids. Trimming left V 2 bases short and J 0 bases short, with 20 bases between. CDR1 SGHKS and CDR2 YYEKEE come from the germline V gene (reference sequence). CDR3 amino acids: CASSLVTEVNLATNEKLFF. The CDR3 DNA reads TGTGCCAGCAGCTTAGTGACAGAAGTGAATCTTGCAACTAATGAAAAACTGTTTTTT.

V is TRBV10-1 and J is TRBJ1-6, with no clear D. V was pared by 6 bases and J by 2 bases, with 8 bases between. The germline CDR1 and CDR2 sequences are WNHNN and SYGVQD (reference sequence). There are 14 residues in the CDR3. CDR3 in DNA: TGCGCCAGCAGCAGGAATCCCTATAATTCACCCCTCCACTTT. Translation: CASSRNPYNSPLHF.

The chain employs TRBV5-4 and TRBJ1-2; 10 bases align to TRBD1. Looked up from germline, CDR1 is SGHNT and CDR2 is YYREEE (reference sequence). Trimming removed 2 bases from V and 4 bases from J; junction bases left unmatched: 2. CDR3 length: 14 residues. CDR3 amino acids: CASSFGDRGYGYTF. The DNA for the CDR3 is TGTGCCAGCAGCTTTGGGGACAGGGGCTATGGCTACACCTTC.

The chain employs TRBV6-5 and TRBJ1-5, with D perhaps TRBD1 (5 bases). The CDR3 is 14 residues long. Germline-derived CDR1 and CDR2 are MNHEY and SVGAGI. The V gene lost 4 bases and the J gene lost 11 bases, with 18 bases spanning the gap. CDR3 loop: CASSSRAPFETQHF. The CDR3 nucleotides are TGTGCCAGCAGTTCCAGGGCTCCCTTTGAGACCCAGCATTTT.

The V call is TRBV9, the J call TRBJ2-5; 9 bases match TRBD2. V lost 0 bases and J lost 4; bases outside the gene matches: 7. Germline V gene data show CDR1 as SGDLS and CDR2 as YYNGEE. CDR3 length: 16 residues. CDR3 DNA: TGTGCCAGCAGCGTAGCAGGGACTAGCCGCCGAGAGACCCAGTACTTC. This encodes CASSVAGTSRRETQYF. The whole variable domain, filled in from reference TRBV9 and TRBJ2-5, reads DSGVTQTPKHLITATGQRVTLRCSPRSGDLSVYWYQQSLDQGLQFLIQYYNGEERAKGNILERFSAQQFPDLHSELNLSSLELGDSALYFCASSVAGTSRRETQYFGPGTRLLVL.

The rearrangement links TRBV7-9 to TRBJ1-2; D is undetermined. Trimming stripped 1 base from V and 8 bases from J, with 8 bases between. The CDR3 sequence is 12 residues long. Germline lookup yields CDR1 SEHNR and CDR2 FQNEAQ (reference sequence). In DNA, the CDR3 is TGTGCCAGCAGCTTAGTCCCGTGGGGCTACACCTTC. Protein product: CASSLVPWGYTF.

The chain recombines TRBV12-5 with TRBJ1-4; 8 bases agree with TRBD1. The germline CDR1 and CDR2 sequences are LGHNT and FRNRAP. The J segment lost 3 bases and the V segment lost 5 bases, leaving 5 bases of the junction unmatched. The CDR3 extends over 15 amino acids. The CDR3 DNA reads as TGTGCTAGTGGTGCGGGGACAGGCTCTAATGAAAAACTGTTTTTT. Translation gives CASGAGTGSNEKLFF.

This chain joins TRBV2 and TRBJ1-1, with TRBD1 matching over 8 bases. Germline values: CDR1 SNHLY, CDR2 FYNNEI. The CDR3 contains 12 residues. After removal of 6 bases from V and 4 bases from J, the junction contained 1 base not matched to a gene. CDR3 residues: CASRQGVTEAFF. As DNA, the CDR3 is TGTGCCAGCAGACAGGGGGTCACTGAAGCTTTCTTT.

The genes are TRBV15 and TRBJ2-5; 7 bases agree with TRBD1. Germline lookup yields CDR1 LNHNV and CDR2 YYDKDF (reference sequence). There are 16 residues in the CDR3. Losses at the gene ends were 0 bases for V and 6 bases for J; bases not matched to a gene: 10. CDR3: CATSRDPMTGRKTQYF. The CDR3 DNA follows: TGTGCCACCAGCAGAGATCCAATGACAGGGCGGAAGACCCAGTACTTC.

The chain combines TRBV5-1 with TRBJ2-1; D gene uncertain. The CDR3 totals 15 residues. The germline V and J ends were trimmed by 4 bases and 0 bases, with 11 bases remaining between them. Per germline, CDR1 SGHRS and CDR2 YFSETQ. CDR3: CASSPGLGSYNEQFF. The CDR3 nucleotides are TGCGCCAGCAGCCCTGGGCTAGGCTCCTACAATGAGCAGTTCTTC.

This clone was detected once. Written as DNA, the CDR3 is TGTGCCAGCAGCCATTCGGGACAGGGAAACACCATATATTTT. This gives the protein CASSHSGQGNTIYF. V gene TRBV3-1 (or the pseudogene TRBV3-2) combines with J gene TRBJ1-3, with 7 bases aligning to TRBD1. The V gene's germline CDR1 is LGHDT and CDR2 YNNKEL (reference sequence). The CDR3 extends over 14 amino acids. The trim removed 3 bases at V and 4 bases at J, leaving 3 bases unmatched.